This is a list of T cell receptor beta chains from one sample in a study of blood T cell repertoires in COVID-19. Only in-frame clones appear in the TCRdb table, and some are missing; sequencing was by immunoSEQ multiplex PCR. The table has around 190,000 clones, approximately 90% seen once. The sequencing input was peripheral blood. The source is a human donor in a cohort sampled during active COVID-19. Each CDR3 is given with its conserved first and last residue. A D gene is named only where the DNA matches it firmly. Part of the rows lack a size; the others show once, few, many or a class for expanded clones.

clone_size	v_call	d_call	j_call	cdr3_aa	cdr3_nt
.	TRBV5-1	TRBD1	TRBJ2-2	CASSLGQGLGLGAGELFF	TGCGCCAGCAGCTTGGGACAGGGCCTGGGTCTAGGCGCCGGGGAGCTGTTTTTT
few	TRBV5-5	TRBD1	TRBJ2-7	CASSQSRDSDTYEQYF	TGTGCCAGCAGCCAATCCCGGGACAGTGATACCTACGAGCAGTACTTC
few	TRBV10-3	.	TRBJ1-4	CAVSASANEKLFF	TGTGCCGTTTCAGCCAGCGCAAATGAAAAACTGTTTTTT
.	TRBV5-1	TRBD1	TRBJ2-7	CASSFGTGGYEQYF	TGCGCCAGCAGCTTTGGGACAGGGGGCTACGAGCAGTACTTC
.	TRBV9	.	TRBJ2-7	CASSATGASYEQYF	TGTGCCAGCAGCGCCACGGGAGCGAGCTACGAGCAGTACTTC
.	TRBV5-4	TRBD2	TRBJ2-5	CASSLEGTSGSETQYF	TGTGCCAGCAGCTTGGAGGGGACTAGCGGGTCAGAGACCCAGTACTTC
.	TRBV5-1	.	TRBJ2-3	CASSPQASRDRDTQYF	TGCGCCAGCAGCCCCCAGGCTTCGCGGGATAGAGATACGCAGTATTTT
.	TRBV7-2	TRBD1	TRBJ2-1	CASSLGQGSYNEQFF	TGTGCCAGCAGCTTGGGACAGGGGTCCTACAATGAGCAGTTCTTC
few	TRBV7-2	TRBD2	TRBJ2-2	CASSLRSGGPTGELFF	TGTGCCAGCAGCTTACGTAGCGGGGGCCCAACCGGGGAGCTGTTTTTT
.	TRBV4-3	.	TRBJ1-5	CASSPTKKMRERYQPQHF	TGCGCCAGCAGCCCCACAAAAAAGATGAGGGAACGCTATCAGCCCCAGCATTTT
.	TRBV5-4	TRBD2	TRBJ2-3	CATHGPAGSPGKTDTQYF	TGTGCCACCCACGGGCCAGCGGGGTCGCCAGGGAAGACAGATACGCAGTATTTT
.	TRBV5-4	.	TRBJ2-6	CASSEGVSGANVLTF	TGTGCCAGCAGCGAGGGGGTCTCTGGGGCCAACGTCCTGACTTTC
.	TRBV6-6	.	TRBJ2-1	CASSYGQNNEQFF	TGTGCCAGCAGTTACGGGCAGAACAATGAGCAGTTCTTC
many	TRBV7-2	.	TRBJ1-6	CASSPRRNSPLHF	TGTGCCAGCAGCCCCAGGAGGAATTCACCCCTCCACTTT
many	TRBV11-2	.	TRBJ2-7	CASSSNSYEQYF	TGTGCCAGCAGCTCCAACTCCTACGAGCAGTACTTC
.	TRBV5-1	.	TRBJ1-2	CASSLGTDTNYGYTF	TGCGCCAGCAGCTTGGGGACAGATACTAACTATGGCTACACCTTC
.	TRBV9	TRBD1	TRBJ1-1	CASSAQTGGTEAFF	TGTGCCAGCAGCGCTCAAACAGGGGGCACTGAAGCTTTCTTT
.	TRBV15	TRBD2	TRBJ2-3	CATSGTRSTDTQYF	TGTGCCACCAGCGGGACTAGGAGCACAGATACGCAGTATTTT
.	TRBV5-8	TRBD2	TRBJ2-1	CASSLGLAGNNEQFF	TGTGCCAGCAGCTTGGGACTAGCGGGGAACAATGAGCAGTTCTTC
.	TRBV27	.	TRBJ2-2	CASTFALGQTGELFF	TGTGCCAGCACCTTCGCGTTGGGGCAGACCGGGGAGCTGTTTTTT
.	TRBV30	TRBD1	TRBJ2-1	CAWHNYPGGNEQFF	TGTGCCTGGCATAACTATCCAGGGGGCAATGAGCAGTTCTTC
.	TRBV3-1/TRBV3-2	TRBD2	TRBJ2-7	CASSSGPSGRCGDEQYF	TGTGCCAGCAGCAGCGGGCCTAGCGGGAGGTGTGGCGACGAGCAGTACTTC